This T cell receptor (beta chain) is from a study of cytomegalovirus exposure and HLA in healthy donors. The wider study: As released early, the data held some 85 million unique TCRs from HLA-typed donors.

PCR used 60 Vbeta primers and 13 Jbeta primers. Per the authors' pipeline: About 11 million of the roughly 80 million unique TCR beta chains counted in a later analysis were shared. Clones were read by immunoSEQ multiplex PCR, and TCRdb kept only the in-frame ones, dropping some. For V, J and clone size, that table is used; D and trimming come from the DNA. The sample lists under 200,000 clones; over 70% were seen once. Germline-derived CDR1 and CDR2 are MNHEY and SMNVEV (reference sequence). This CDR3 is 14 amino acids long. V was clipped by 5 bases and J by 4 bases, with 14 bases between them. The V call is TRBV27, the J call TRBJ1-2; TRBD1 is a possible D gene (6 bases). This sequence was found in a male donor in good health and CMV-seropositive. The sequenced sample consisted of PBMCs. The CDR3 loop is CASSPSDRFYGYTF. DNA for the CDR3: TGTGCCAGCAGTCCCTCCGACAGGTTCTATGGCTACACCTTC.